This T cell receptor beta chain is from a study of blood T cell repertoires in COVID-19 (dated by TCRdb to 2019 to 2021). Regarding the complete study: Samples from collaborators originated in the United States, Italy and Spain and spanned both the acute and convalescent phases of COVID-19. The prospective study material was composed of cDNA or gDNA derived from T cells, B-cell-depleted T cells, or PBMCs. Deeply sampled blood TCRbeta repertoires from subjects exposed to, actively infected with, or recovered from COVID-19 were included in the dataset. A freely available public database, intended as a resource for researchers studying the immune response to SARS-CoV-2, is where the repertoires were released. Samples were obtained from the ongoing ImmuneRACE study (first 160 participants) and from 1,254 subjects provided by 6 global collaborators. Nearly every sample came with metadata listing a de-identified subject ID, COVID-19 status, age in years and sex. Where available, HLA class I and class II types were obtained from metadata supplied by the sample provider rather than from assay-based typing.

Based on the germline V gene (reference sequence), the CDR1 and CDR2 sequences are MNHNY and SVGAGI. Germline trimming: 6 bases from V, 5 bases from J; junction bases outside gene matches: 8. The CDR3 holds 14 amino acids from the cysteine to the phenylalanine. Only the CDR3 region is kept as DNA, spanning 42 bases read in frame from base 1. The immunoSEQ Assay, a bias-controlled multiplex PCR, was used to amplify TCRbeta CDR3 regions from genomic DNA. As for how the authors treated the data: The number of nucleated cells in each sample was estimated from the amplification of reference gene primers within the assay. Sequence reads were collapsed and filtered to measure the absolute abundance of every unique TCRbeta CDR3 rearrangement. For each sample, productive Simpson clonality was calculated as the square root of Simpson's diversity index over productive rearrangements. TCRdb holds this immuneACCESS table with in-frame rearrangements only. Some clones are missing; in checked studies, unresolved V genes explain under half, and the rest has no known cause. V and J calls and clone size are given by that table; D and trimming were obtained from the DNA. The sample profile shows approximately 83,000 clones; roughly 90% of them were found once. The ten most abundant clones make up about 7.3% of the sample.

About this clone itself: Its recognized antigen is unknown. No quality values exist for individual bases; no much larger clone is one base distant.

Paper-wide results and their limitations: The quantity of clinical and demographic metadata differed by source and by participant and was supplied without curation.

Collaborating institutions collected whole blood in K2EDTA tubes following their own protocols. Collaborator samples were shipped for TCRbeta analysis as frozen whole blood, isolated PBMCs, or DNA extracted from either sample type. The source of this sequence is a man between 65 and 85 years old with acute or convalescent COVID-19. Recombination connected TRBV6-6 to TRBJ1-2; a stretch of 8 junction bases matches TRBD1. Sequences were obtained from peripheral blood. The CDR3 here reads CASRLGQGEYGYTF. The nucleotide sequence is TGTGCCAGCAGACTAGGACAGGGCGAGTATGGCTACACCTTC.